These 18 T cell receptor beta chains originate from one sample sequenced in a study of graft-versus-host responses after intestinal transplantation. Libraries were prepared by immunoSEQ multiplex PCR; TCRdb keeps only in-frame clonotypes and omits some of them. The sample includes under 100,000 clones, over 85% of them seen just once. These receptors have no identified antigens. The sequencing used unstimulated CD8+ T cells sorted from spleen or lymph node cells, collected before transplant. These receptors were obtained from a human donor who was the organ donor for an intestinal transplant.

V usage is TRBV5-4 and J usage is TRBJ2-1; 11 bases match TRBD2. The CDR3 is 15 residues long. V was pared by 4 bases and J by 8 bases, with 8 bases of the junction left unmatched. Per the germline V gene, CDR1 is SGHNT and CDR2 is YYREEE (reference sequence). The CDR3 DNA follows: TGTGCCAGCAGCCCGGGACTAGCGGCTGCCGATGAGCAGTTCTTC. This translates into CASSPGLAAADEQFF.

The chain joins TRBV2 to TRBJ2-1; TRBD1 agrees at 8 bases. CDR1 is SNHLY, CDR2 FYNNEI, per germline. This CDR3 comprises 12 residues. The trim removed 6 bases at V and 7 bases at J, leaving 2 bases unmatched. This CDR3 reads CASRRQGNEQFF. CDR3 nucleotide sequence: TGTGCCAGCAGGAGACAGGGGAATGAGCAGTTCTTC. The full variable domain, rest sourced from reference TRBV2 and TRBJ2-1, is EPEVTQTPSHQVTQMGQEVILRCVPISNHLYFYWYRQILGQKVEFLVSFYNNEISEKSEIFDDQFSVERPDGSNFTLKIRSTKLEDSAMYFCASRRQGNEQFFGPGTRLTVL.

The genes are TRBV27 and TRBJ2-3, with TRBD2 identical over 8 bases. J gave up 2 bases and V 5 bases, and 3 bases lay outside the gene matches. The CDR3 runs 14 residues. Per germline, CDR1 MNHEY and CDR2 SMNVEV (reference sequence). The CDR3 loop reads CASSPLAATDTQYF. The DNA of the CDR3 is TGTGCCAGCAGTCCACTAGCGGCCACAGATACGCAGTATTTT.

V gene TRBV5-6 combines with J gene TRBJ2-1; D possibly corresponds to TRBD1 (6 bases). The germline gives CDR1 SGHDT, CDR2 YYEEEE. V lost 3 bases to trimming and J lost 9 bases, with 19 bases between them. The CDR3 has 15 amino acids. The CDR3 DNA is TGTGCCAGCAGCTGGAGCTTGACAGGCTACGGTGAGCAGTTCTTC. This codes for CASSWSLTGYGEQFF.

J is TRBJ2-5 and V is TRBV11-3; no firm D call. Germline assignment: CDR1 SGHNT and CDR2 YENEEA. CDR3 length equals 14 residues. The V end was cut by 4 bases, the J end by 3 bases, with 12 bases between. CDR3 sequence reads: CASSSNSLKETQYF. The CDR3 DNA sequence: TGTGCCAGCAGCTCTAACTCCTTAAAAGAGACCCAGTACTTC.

The CDR3 region is CASSLSGGSTDTQYF. For the CDR3, the DNA is TGTGCCAGCAGCTTAAGCGGGGGGAGCACAGATACGCAGTATTTT. The chain recombines TRBV7-3 with TRBJ2-3; TRBD2 matches 8 bases. The CDR3 sequence is 15 residues long. CDR1 and CDR2 from the germline V gene are SGHTA and FQGTGA. The V gene end was trimmed by 1 base and the J gene end by 0 bases; junction bases not matched to a gene: 0.

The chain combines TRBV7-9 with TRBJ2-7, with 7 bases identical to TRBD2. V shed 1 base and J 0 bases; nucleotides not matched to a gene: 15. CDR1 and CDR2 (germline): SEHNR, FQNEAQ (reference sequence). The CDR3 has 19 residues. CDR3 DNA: TGTGCCAGCAGCTTAGGTTCCCCGGTCAGCGGGGCAAGCTCCTACGAGCAGTACTTC. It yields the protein CASSLGSPVSGASSYEQYF.

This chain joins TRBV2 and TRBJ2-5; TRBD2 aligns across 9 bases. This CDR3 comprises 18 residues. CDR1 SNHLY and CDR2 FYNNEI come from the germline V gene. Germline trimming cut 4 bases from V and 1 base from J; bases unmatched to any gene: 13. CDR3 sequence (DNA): TGTGCCAGCAGTGGGATCAGCGGGGGGACCCCACTCCAAGAGACCCAGTACTTC. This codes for CASSGISGGTPLQETQYF. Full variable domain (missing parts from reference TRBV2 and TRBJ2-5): EPEVTQTPSHQVTQMGQEVILRCVPISNHLYFYWYRQILGQKVEFLVSFYNNEISEKSEIFDDQFSVERPDGSNFTLKIRSTKLEDSAMYFCASSGISGGTPLQETQYFGPGTRLLVL.

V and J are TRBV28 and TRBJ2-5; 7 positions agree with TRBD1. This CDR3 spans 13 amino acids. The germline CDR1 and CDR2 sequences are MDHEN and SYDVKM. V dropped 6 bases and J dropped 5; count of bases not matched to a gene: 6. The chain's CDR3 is CASSDRAGETQYF. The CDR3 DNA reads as TGTGCCAGCAGCGACAGGGCCGGGGAGACCCAGTACTTC.

CDR3 DNA sequence: TGTGCCAGCAGCCTCCGAGCTAGCTCCTACGAGCAGTACTTC. Encoded protein: CASSLRASSYEQYF. The rearrangement joins TRBV13 to TRBJ2-5; the D is unclear. The DNA matches TRBJ2-7 better at its end, which makes the J call doubtful. Germline CDR1 and CDR2: PRHDT and FYEKMQ (reference sequence). The CDR3 spans 14 residues.

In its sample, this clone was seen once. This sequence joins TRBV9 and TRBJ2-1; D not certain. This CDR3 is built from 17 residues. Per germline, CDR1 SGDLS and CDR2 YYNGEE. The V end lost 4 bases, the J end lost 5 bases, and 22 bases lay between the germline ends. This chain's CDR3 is CASSPRPSPGPHNEQFF. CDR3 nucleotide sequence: TGTGCCAGCAGCCCTCGGCCCTCCCCAGGCCCCCACAATGAGCAGTTCTTC.

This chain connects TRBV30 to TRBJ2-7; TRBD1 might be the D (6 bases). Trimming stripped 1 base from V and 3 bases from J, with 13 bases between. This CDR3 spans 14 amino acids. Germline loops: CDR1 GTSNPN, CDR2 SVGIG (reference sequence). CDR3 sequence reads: CAWSGLGTIYEQYF. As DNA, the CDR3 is TGTGCCTGGAGTGGATTAGGGACAATCTACGAGCAGTACTTC.

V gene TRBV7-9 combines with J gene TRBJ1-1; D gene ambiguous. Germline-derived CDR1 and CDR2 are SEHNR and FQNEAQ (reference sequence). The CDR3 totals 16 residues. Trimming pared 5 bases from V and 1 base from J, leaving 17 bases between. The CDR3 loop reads CASSPLQIEPNTEAFF. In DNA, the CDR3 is TGTGCCAGCAGCCCTCTCCAGATTGAACCGAACACTGAAGCTTTCTTT.

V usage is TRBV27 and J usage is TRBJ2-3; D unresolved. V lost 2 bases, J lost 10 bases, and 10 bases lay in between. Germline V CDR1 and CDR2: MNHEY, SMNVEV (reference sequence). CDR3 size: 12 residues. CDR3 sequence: CASSLIPPPQYF. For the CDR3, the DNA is TGTGCCAGCAGTTTAATTCCTCCCCCGCAGTATTTT.

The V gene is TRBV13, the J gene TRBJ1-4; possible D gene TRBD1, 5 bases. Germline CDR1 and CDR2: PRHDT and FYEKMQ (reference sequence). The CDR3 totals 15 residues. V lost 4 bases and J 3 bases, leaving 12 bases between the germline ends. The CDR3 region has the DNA TGTGCCAGCAGCTCCAGACAGCACCCTAATGAAAAACTGTTTTTT. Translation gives CASSSRQHPNEKLFF.

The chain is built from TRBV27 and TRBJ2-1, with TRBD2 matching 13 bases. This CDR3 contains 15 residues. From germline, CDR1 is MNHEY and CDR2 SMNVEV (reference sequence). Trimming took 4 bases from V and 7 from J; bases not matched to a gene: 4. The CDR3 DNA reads TGTGCCAGCAGTTCAGGGACTAGCGGGAAGAATGAGCAGTTCTTC. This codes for CASSSGTSGKNEQFF.

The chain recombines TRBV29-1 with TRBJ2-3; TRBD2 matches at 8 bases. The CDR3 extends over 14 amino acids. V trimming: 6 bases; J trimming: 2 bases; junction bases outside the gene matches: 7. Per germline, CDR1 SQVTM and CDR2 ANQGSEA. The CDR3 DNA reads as TGCAGCGTGTCGACTAGCGCCTTCACAGATACGCAGTATTTT. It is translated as CSVSTSAFTDTQYF.

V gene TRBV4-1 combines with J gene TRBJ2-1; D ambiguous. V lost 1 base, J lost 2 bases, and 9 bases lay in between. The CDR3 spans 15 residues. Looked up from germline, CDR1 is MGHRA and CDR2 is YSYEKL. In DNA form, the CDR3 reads TGCGCCAGCAGCCAAGTTCCAGGCCCCTACAATGAGCAGTTCTTC. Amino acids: CASSQVPGPYNEQFF.